This TCR beta chain was identified during a study of shared clonotypes between healthy human individuals. Study outcomes and limitations: Estimated richness values were generally larger in naive subsets than in memory subsets.

Comments on this clone: Its antigen is as yet unknown.

CDR1 is KGHSH, CDR2 LQKENI, per germline. CDR3 length: 16 residues. V trimming: 3 bases; J trimming: 7 bases; junction bases outside the gene matches: 10. The repertoire was sequenced with immunoSEQ multiplex PCR; TCRdb's copy has only in-frame clones and lacks some. The sample yields around 2,000,000 clones, roughly 95% seen once. The rearrangement joins TRBV18 to TRBJ2-7, with TRBD1 matching 12 bases. The sample consisted of naive CD4+ T cells sorted from blood. Regarding subset: CD45RA+ positively selected. The sequence derives from a man younger than 35 in good health. CDR3 sequence (DNA): TGTGCCAGCTCACCGCGGGGACAGGGGGCTCCTAGTGAGCAGTACTTC. Translating gives CASSPRGQGAPSEQYF.